This T cell receptor (beta chain) was captured in a study of T cells in Graves' hyperthyroidism and ophthalmopathy. Amplification of TCR beta CDR3 regions was performed using RNA transcripts as template. The TCR CDR3 was amplified in a first-round RT-PCR using the HTBI primer set. One entry per CDR3 protein results from TCRdb running MiXCR on the multiplex PCR reads. This table holds under 650,000 distinct CDR3 sequences, under 20% found once. The CDR3 contains 16 residues. Germline CDR1 and CDR2: SGHTA and FQGNSA. As for this clonotype: The junction does not match germline at one end; this may be a read error.

The sample comprised blood. The sequence was obtained from a woman aged 25 to 39 with Graves' hyperthyroidism. This chain uses TRBV7-2 with TRBJ2-1, with a tentative D call TRBD2 (5 bases). DNA for the CDR3: TGCGCCAGCAGCCAAGATCAAGGACTTTCCTACAATGAGCAGTTCTTC. It encodes CASSQDQGLSYNEQFF.